This T cell receptor (beta chain) came from a study of blood T cell repertoires in COVID-19. Study-level information: The United States, Italy and Spain were the sources of the acute and convalescent COVID-19 samples. Nucleic acid was either cDNA or gDNA, and it came from T cells, B-cell-depleted T cells, or PBMCs.

Source study methods: Reference gene primer amplification gave estimated nucleated cell counts. The repertoire was sequenced with immunoSEQ multiplex PCR; TCRdb's copy has only in-frame clones and lacks some. Clonal size and the V and J genes are those of that table, whereas D and trimming came from the DNA. The sample lists roughly 100,000 clones; just over 90% were seen once. The CDR3 is 15 residues long. V lost 6 bases to trimming and J lost 3 bases; unmatched junction nucleotides: 10. Germline-derived CDR1 and CDR2 are MNHNY and SVGAGI (reference sequence). The chain is built from TRBV6-6 and TRBJ1-1, with 7 nucleotides matching TRBD1. The TCR comes from a man in his fifties or sixties with acute or convalescent COVID-19. Sequenced: peripheral blood. CDR3 nucleotide sequence: TGTGCCAGCAGCCCAACAGGGGCGCTTTACACTGAAGCTTTCTTT. Its translation: CASSPTGALYTEAFF.